The 24 T cell receptor beta chains listed next were all sequenced from one sample in a study of beta chain features in type 1 diabetes. Study-level findings and limits: Type 1 diabetes patients had moderately but significantly shorter TCRB CDR3s in all four CD4+ subsets.

Their specific antigens are unknown. Of the isolated RNA, all was reverse transcribed, and so the sequenced material was expressed TCRB transcripts. Produced via immunoSEQ multiplex PCR; TCRdb's table is partial and in-frame only. Of hundreds of thousands of clones in the sample, under 15% were seen once. Sequenced: naive CD4+ T cells from blood. The source is a man between 18 and 29 years old with type 1 diabetes.

This clone turned up a few times. Here the CDR3 DNA reads TGCGCCAGCAGCGCTCGGGACAGGGGTGGCTACACCTTC. Its protein product is CASSARDRGGYTF. V gene TRBV4-1 combines with J gene TRBJ1-2, with 10 bases aligning to TRBD1. Trimming cost V 5 bases and J 7 bases; bases outside gene matches: 4. Germline values: CDR1 MGHRA, CDR2 YSYEKL. This CDR3 is 13 amino acids long.

The chain recombines TRBV29-1 with TRBJ1-3; D call uncertain. The CDR3 is 12 amino acids. Germline CDR1 is SQVTM and CDR2 is ANQGSEA. Trimming pared 1 base from V and 7 bases from J, leaving 8 bases between. CDR3 residues: CSVEATRNTIYF. CDR3 bases: TGCAGCGTTGAAGCCACCCGGAACACCATATATTTT.

The chain couples TRBV5-4 to TRBJ2-3; D remains unclear. CDR1 is SGHNT, CDR2 YYREEE, per germline (reference sequence). The CDR3 runs 12 residues. The ends were cut back, 2 bases at V and 6 bases at J, with 7 bases in the middle. The DNA for the CDR3 is TGTGCCAGCAGCTTTGCCTGGGATACGCAGTATTTT. It encodes CASSFAWDTQYF.

The chain carries TRBV4-1 and TRBJ1-2, with no clear D. This CDR3 is 13 amino acids long. The V end lost 4 bases, the J end lost 2 bases, and 8 bases lay between the germline ends. CDR1 is MGHRA and CDR2 is YSYEKL in the germline V gene. CDR3 loop: CASSREPNYGYTF. The CDR3 nucleotides are TGCGCCAGCAGCCGGGAGCCAAACTATGGCTACACCTTC.

This clone was seen only a few times. The chain joins TRBV4-1 to TRBJ2-7; the match to TRBD1 covers 9 bases. The V and J ends lost 9 bases and 3 bases, in that order; junction bases with no gene match: 9. The CDR3 is 14 residues long. CDR1 and CDR2 from the germline V gene are MGHRA and YSYEKL. In DNA, the CDR3 is TGCGCCAGTGGGGAAGGACAGGGGAGCTACGAGCAGTACTTC. Its translation is CASGEGQGSYEQYF.

This sequence joins TRBV5-4 and TRBJ1-2; the D is unclear. V was pared by 5 bases and J by 5 bases, with 13 bases between. CDR3 length: 13 residues. The germline V gene encodes CDR1 SGHNT and CDR2 YYREEE (reference sequence). The CDR3 loop is CASRKGSTYGYTF. The CDR3 DNA reads as TGTGCCAGCAGGAAGGGCTCGACGTATGGCTACACCTTC. Full variable domain (rest looked up from reference TRBV5-4 and TRBJ1-2): ETGVTQSPTHLIKTRGQQVTLRCSSQSGHNTVSWYQQALGQGPQFIFQYYREEENGRGNFPPRFSGLQFPNYSSELNVNALELDDSALYLCASRKGSTYGYTFGSGTRLTVV.

V usage is TRBV2 and J usage is TRBJ2-1; D perhaps matches TRBD1 (5 bases). Germline V gene data show CDR1 as SNHLY and CDR2 as FYNNEI. Trimming took 7 bases from V and 8 from J, leaving 27 bases between them. The CDR3 totals 17 residues. The CDR3 spells CASTADTVKKLGDEQFF. The CDR3 DNA reads as TGTGCCAGCACCGCGGACACGGTAAAGAAACTTGGAGATGAGCAGTTCTTC.

About this clone itself: The identical CDR3 is also encoded by other nucleotide sequences in the sample. This chain joins TRBV30 and TRBJ1-2; TRBD1 might be the D (5 bases). The CDR3 is made up of 12 amino acids. Germline lookup yields CDR1 GTSNPN and CDR2 SVGIG (reference sequence). Trimming removed 4 bases at V and 3 bases at J, with 9 bases between. CDR3 in DNA: TGTGCCTGGACCGGGGGAGACTATGGCTACACCTTC. As protein: CAWTGGDYGYTF.

This clone has just a few counts. This chain connects TRBV14 to TRBJ2-3; D ambiguous. The CDR3 is made up of 19 amino acids. V gave up 0 bases and J gave up 0 bases, with 19 bases separating them. Germline CDR1 SGHDN, CDR2 FVKESK. CDR3 nucleotide sequence: TGTGCCAGCAGCCAAGATCAGGCTAGGCGGTCAACTAGCACAGATACGCAGTATTTT. Protein product: CASSQDQARRSTSTDTQYF.

V is TRBV7-3 and J is TRBJ2-3, with a possible D match to TRBD2 (6 bases). The length of the CDR3 is 15 residues. Germline V gene sequence: CDR1 SGHTA, CDR2 FQGTGA. Trimming pared 5 bases from V and 4 bases from J, leaving 16 bases between. In DNA, the CDR3 is TGTGCCAGCAGCCCCGCAAGGCGGGATCCAGATACGCAGTATTTT. Its translation: CASSPARRDPDTQYF. Looking up the rest from reference TRBV7-3 and TRBJ2-3 gives the full variable domain: GAGVSQTPSNKVTEKGKYVELRCDPISGHTALYWYRQSLGQGPEFLIYFQGTGAADDSGLPNDRFFAVRPEGSVSTLKIQRTERGDSAVYLCASSPARRDPDTQYFGPGTRLTVL.

As for this clone: At the DNA level, this CDR3 is encoded by other sequences in the same sample as well. This chain joins TRBV30 and TRBJ1-1; D remains unclear. The V end was cut by 0 bases, the J end by 1 base, with 9 bases between. The germline V gene encodes CDR1 GTSNPN and CDR2 SVGIG (reference sequence). The CDR3 sequence is 14 residues long. For the CDR3, the DNA is TGTGCCTGGAGTGTACGGAGAGGGAACACTGAAGCTTTCTTT. This gives the protein CAWSVRRGNTEAFF.

This clone was seen a handful of times. This chain links TRBV28 with TRBJ2-5, with TRBD1 matching 7 bases. CDR1 and CDR2 (germline): MDHEN, SYDVKM. The CDR3 contains 15 residues. With V trimmed by 4 bases and J by 2 bases, 7 bases remained unmatched. CDR3 nucleotide sequence: TGTGCCAGCAGTTCACAATTGGGACAGCAAGAGACCCAGTACTTC. It yields the protein CASSSQLGQQETQYF.

This clone has a handful of counts. V gene TRBV4-1 combines with J gene TRBJ1-1; D is unclear. The CDR3 runs to 13 residues. V was trimmed by 6 bases and J by 5 bases, leaving 13 bases between them. In germline, CDR1 is MGHRA, CDR2 YSYEKL. CDR3 bases: TGCGCCAGCAGTCTACGGCCAAGGACTGAAGCTTTCTTT. Residues: CASSLRPRTEAFF.

The genes are TRBV29-1 and TRBJ1-1; the match to TRBD1 covers 10 bases. Germline assignment: CDR1 SQVTM and CDR2 ANQGSEA. The CDR3 totals 13 residues. V was pared by 7 bases and J by 3 bases, with 5 bases of the junction left unmatched. DNA of the CDR3: TGCAGCGGGGGACAGGGGTTGGACACTGAAGCTTTCTTT. It specifies CSGGQGLDTEAFF.

This chain's CDR3 is CASSPRATGARGDEQYF. The CDR3 bases are TGTGCCAGCAGCCCCCGAGCTACAGGTGCCCGAGGCGACGAGCAGTACTTC. This sequence joins TRBV4-2 and TRBJ2-7; a possible D gene is TRBD1 (5 bases). The CDR3 runs to 17 residues. Trimming took off 4 bases at V and 5 bases at J, with 24 bases between the two ends. Germline CDR1 reads LGHNA; CDR2 reads YNFKEQ.

V and J are TRBV7-9 and TRBJ2-7, with D hard to call. The V end lost 8 bases, the J end lost 0 bases, and 8 bases lay between the germline ends. The length of the CDR3 is 12 residues. Per the germline V gene, CDR1 is SEHNR and CDR2 is FQNEAQ (reference sequence). The CDR3 is CASEAASYEQYF. The CDR3 coding sequence is TGTGCCAGCGAGGCAGCCTCCTACGAGCAGTACTTC.

Notes on this clone: The same CDR3 also results from other DNA sequences found in this sample. The chain links TRBV20-1 to TRBJ1-1, with D perhaps TRBD1 (5 bases). V lost 5 bases and J 1 base, leaving 5 bases between the germline ends. This CDR3 region has 11 residues. The germline CDR1 and CDR2 sequences are DFQATT and SNEGSKA (reference sequence). In DNA, the CDR3 is TGCAGTGCTGGACAGAACACTGAAGCTTTCTTT. It yields the protein CSAGQNTEAFF.

This clone was seen a few times. The V and J genes are TRBV27 and TRBJ2-6; 9 bases agree with TRBD1. The CDR3 contains 15 residues. The J segment lost 3 bases and the V segment lost 6 bases, leaving 3 bases of the junction unmatched. Germline CDR1 is MNHEY and CDR2 is SMNVEV (reference sequence). The CDR3, as DNA: TGTGCCAGCAGCGACAGGGGGTTTGGGGCCAACGTCCTGACTTTC. The encoded protein is CASSDRGFGANVLTF.

This clone was counted a few times. The genes are TRBV5-4 and TRBJ1-2, with no clear D. CDR1 is SGHNT, CDR2 YYREEE, per germline (reference sequence). This CDR3 has 11 amino acids. The V and J ends lost 5 bases and 8 bases respectively, with 10 bases between them. The CDR3 DNA reads TGTGCCAGCAGGGCTATAGGGGGCTACACCTTC. It yields the protein CASRAIGGYTF. The full variable domain, in which reference TRBV5-4 and TRBJ1-2 provide the parts outside the CDR3, is ETGVTQSPTHLIKTRGQQVTLRCSSQSGHNTVSWYQQALGQGPQFIFQYYREEENGRGNFPPRFSGLQFPNYSSELNVNALELDDSALYLCASRAIGGYTFGSGTRLTVV.

A remark on this clone: This specimen includes other DNA sequences encoding the same CDR3. DNA for the CDR3: TGCGCCAGCAGCGGCAACCAAGAGACCCAGTACTTC. Residues: CASSGNQETQYF. The gene calls are TRBV5-1 and TRBJ2-5; no firm D call. Germline V CDR1 and CDR2: SGHRS, YFSETQ. V lost 4 bases and J 0 bases, leaving 4 bases between the germline ends. CDR3 size: 12 residues. Complete variable domain (other parts from reference TRBV5-1 and TRBJ2-5): KAGVTQTPRYLIKTRGQQVTLSCSPISGHRSVSWYQQTPGQGLQFLFEYFSETQRNKGNFPGRFSGRQFSNSRSEMNVSTLELGDSALYLCASSGNQETQYFGPGTRLLVL.

The rearrangement joins TRBV7-2 to TRBJ2-7; possibly TRBD1 or TRBD2 for D (5 bases each). In germline, CDR1 is SGHTA, CDR2 FQGNSA. The CDR3 spans 15 residues. V lost 5 bases and J 0 bases, leaving 14 bases between the germline ends. The CDR3 DNA reads as TGTGCCAGCAGCCCCAGGGACCTTGGCTCCTACGAGCAGTACTTC. It codes for CASSPRDLGSYEQYF.

The chain links TRBV11-2 to TRBJ2-5; no definite D call. V shed 3 bases and J shed 2 bases, with 4 bases lying between them. Germline V CDR1 and CDR2: SGHAT, FQNNGV. The CDR3 is made up of 12 amino acids. CDR3 sequence reads: CASSLRQETQYF. CDR3 DNA sequence: TGTGCCAGCAGCTTGCGGCAAGAGACCCAGTACTTC.

This clone was counted a few times. The chain joins TRBV7-3 to TRBJ2-5, with D tentatively TRBD1 (6 bases). Trimming shortened V by 2 bases and J by 2 bases, and 6 bases separated the two germline ends. This CDR3 contains 13 residues. Germline values: CDR1 SGHTA, CDR2 FQGTGA. DNA of the CDR3: TGTGCCAGCAGCTTAGGACAGCAAGAGACCCAGTACTTC. Translating gives CASSLGQQETQYF.

This clone was observed a few times. The chain combines TRBV2 with TRBJ2-7, with D unresolved. V was pared by 6 bases and J by 4 bases, with 10 bases between. There are 12 residues in the CDR3. CDR1 is SNHLY and CDR2 is FYNNEI in the germline V gene. In DNA, the CDR3 is TGTGCCAGCAGGGATCTGGGATACGAGCAGTACTTC. Encoded protein: CASRDLGYEQYF. Based on the CDR3 plus reference TRBV2 and TRBJ2-7, the full variable domain is EPEVTQTPSHQVTQMGQEVILRCVPISNHLYFYWYRQILGQKVEFLVSFYNNEISEKSEIFDDQFSVERPDGSNFTLKIRSTKLEDSAMYFCASRDLGYEQYFGPGTRLTVT.